This T cell receptor beta chain comes out of a study of blood T cells in healthy people across ages. Comment on this clonotype: The antigen is unknown.

A J-beta primer mix and a sample-barcoded 5' primer were used in a second PCR of roughly 7 to 12 cycles. TCRdb used MiXCR to reprocess the 5' RACE reads, holding one entry per CDR3 protein. Here the sample spans roughly 1 million distinct CDR3 sequences, around 27% being singletons. Study findings and constraints: Unsorted PBMCs prevented conclusive naive versus antigen-experienced comparison.

Germline V lookup: CDR1 MNHEY, CDR2 SMNVEV (reference sequence). This CDR3 has 15 amino acids. With 5 bases clipped from V and 4 bases from J, the junction kept 7 bases outside the gene matches. These records were also assigned to another study, of T cells of mothers and their children. In that study: Mothers gave over 9 million TCR beta CDR3 reads each, and children roughly 3 million each. The authors detected no persistent microchimeric T cell clones.

The clonotype originates from a girl aged 2-10 years in good health. The V call is TRBV27, the J call TRBJ2-7, with 11 bases aligning to TRBD2. The sequenced sample was blood. This CDR3 is CASSLYSGGEYEQYF. DNA for the CDR3: TGTGCCAGCAGTCTATATAGCGGGGGGGAATACGAGCAGTACTTC.